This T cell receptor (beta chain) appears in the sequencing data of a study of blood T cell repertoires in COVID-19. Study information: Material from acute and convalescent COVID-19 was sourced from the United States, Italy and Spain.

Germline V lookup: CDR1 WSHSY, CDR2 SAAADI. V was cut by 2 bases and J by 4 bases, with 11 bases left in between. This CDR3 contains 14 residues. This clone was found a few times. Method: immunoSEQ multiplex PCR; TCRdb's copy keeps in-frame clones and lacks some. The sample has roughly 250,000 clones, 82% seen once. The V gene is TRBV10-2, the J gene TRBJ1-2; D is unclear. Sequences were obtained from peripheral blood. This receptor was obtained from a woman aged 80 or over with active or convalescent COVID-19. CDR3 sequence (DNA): TGCGCCAGCAGTGAGAGGGCGGGAAGCTATGGCTACACCTTC. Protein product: CASSERAGSYGYTF.